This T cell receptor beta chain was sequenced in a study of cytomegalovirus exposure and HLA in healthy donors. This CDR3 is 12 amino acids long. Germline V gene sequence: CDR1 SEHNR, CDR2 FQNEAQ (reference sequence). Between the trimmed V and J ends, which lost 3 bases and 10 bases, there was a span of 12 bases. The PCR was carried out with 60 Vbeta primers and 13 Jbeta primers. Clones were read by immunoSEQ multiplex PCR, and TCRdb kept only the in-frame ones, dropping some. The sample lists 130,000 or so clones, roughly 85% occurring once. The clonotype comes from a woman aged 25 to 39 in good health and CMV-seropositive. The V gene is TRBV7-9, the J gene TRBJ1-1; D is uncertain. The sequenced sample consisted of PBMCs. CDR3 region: CASSLEWVGAFF. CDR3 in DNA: TGTGCCAGCAGCTTGGAGTGGGTAGGAGCTTTCTTT.